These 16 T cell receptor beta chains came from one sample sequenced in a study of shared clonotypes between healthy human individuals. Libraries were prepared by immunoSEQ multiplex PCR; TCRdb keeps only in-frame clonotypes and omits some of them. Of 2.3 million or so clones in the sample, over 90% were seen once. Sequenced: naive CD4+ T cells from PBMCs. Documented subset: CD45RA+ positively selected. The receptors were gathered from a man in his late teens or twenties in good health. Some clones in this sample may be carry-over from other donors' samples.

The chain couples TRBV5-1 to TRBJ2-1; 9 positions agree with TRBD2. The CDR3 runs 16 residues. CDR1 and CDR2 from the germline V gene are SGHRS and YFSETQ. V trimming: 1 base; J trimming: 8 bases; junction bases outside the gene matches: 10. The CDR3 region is CASSLFSSGSLDEQFF. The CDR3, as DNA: TGCGCCAGCAGCTTGTTTAGTAGCGGGAGTCTCGATGAGCAGTTCTTC.

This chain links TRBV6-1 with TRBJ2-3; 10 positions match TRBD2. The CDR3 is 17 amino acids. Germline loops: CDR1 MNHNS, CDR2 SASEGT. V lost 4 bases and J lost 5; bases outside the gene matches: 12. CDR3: CASSALPSGRGRDTQYF. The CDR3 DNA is TGTGCCAGCAGTGCGCTACCTAGCGGGAGAGGTCGAGATACGCAGTATTTT.

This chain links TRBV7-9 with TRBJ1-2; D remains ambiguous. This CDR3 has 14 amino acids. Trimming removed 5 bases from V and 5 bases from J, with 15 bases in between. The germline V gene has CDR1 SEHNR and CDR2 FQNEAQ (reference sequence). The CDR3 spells CASSQREIEYGYTF. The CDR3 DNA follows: TGTGCCAGCAGCCAGCGGGAAATAGAATATGGCTACACCTTC.

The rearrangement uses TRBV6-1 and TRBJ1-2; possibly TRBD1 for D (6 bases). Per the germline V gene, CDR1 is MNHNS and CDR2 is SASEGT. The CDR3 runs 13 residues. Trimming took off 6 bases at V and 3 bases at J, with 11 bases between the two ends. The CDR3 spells CASREGHYYGYTF. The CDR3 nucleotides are TGTGCCAGCAGGGAGGGACACTACTATGGCTACACCTTC.

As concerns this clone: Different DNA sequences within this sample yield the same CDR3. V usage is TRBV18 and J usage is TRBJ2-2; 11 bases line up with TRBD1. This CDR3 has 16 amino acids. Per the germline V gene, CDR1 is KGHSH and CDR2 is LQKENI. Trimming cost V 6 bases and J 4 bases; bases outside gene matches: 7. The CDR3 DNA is TGTGCCAGCTCCCCATCCGGGACAGGGGGCACCGGGGAGCTGTTTTTT. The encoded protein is CASSPSGTGGTGELFF. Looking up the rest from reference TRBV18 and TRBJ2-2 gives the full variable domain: NAGVMQNPRHLVRRRGQEARLRCSPMKGHSHVYWYRQLPEEGLKFMVYLQKENIIDESGMPKERFSAEFPKEGPSILRIQQVVRGDSAAYFCASSPSGTGGTGELFFGEGSRLTVL.

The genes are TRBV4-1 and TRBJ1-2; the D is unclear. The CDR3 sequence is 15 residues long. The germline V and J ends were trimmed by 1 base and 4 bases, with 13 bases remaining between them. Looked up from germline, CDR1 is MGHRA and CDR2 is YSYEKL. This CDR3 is CASSQVPGILYGYTF. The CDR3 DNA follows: TGCGCCAGCAGCCAAGTCCCCGGGATCCTCTATGGCTACACCTTC.

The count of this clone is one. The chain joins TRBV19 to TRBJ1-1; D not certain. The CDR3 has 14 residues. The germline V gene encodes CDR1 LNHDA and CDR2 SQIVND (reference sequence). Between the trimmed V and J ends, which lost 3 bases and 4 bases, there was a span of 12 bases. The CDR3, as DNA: TGTGCCAGTAGTATCGGGGTGTTGGTCACTGAAGCTTTCTTT. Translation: CASSIGVLVTEAFF.

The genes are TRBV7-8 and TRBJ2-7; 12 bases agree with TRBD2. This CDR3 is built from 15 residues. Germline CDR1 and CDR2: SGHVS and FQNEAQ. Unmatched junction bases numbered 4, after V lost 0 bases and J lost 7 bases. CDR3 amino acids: CASSLALAGGGEQYF. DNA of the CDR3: TGTGCCAGCAGCTTAGCACTAGCGGGAGGAGGGGAGCAGTACTTC.

CDR3 sequence reads: CASSAGTGTTYEQYF. Written as DNA, the CDR3 is TGTGCCAGCAGTGCTGGGACAGGGACTACCTACGAGCAGTACTTC. The rearrangement joins TRBV28 to TRBJ2-7, with 9 bases matching TRBD1. In germline, CDR1 is MDHEN, CDR2 SYDVKM. V lost 5 bases to trimming and J lost 2 bases; unmatched junction nucleotides: 7. This CDR3 comprises 15 residues. The whole variable domain, filled in from reference TRBV28 and TRBJ2-7, reads DVKVTQSSRYLVKRTGEKVFLECVQDMDHENMFWYRQDPGLGLRLIYFSYDVKMKEKGDIPEGYSVSREKKERFSLILESASTNQTSMYLCASSAGTGTTYEQYFGPGTRLTVT.

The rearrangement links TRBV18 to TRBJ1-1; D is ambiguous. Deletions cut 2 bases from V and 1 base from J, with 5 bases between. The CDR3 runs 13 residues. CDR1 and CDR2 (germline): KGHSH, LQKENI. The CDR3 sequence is CASSPKRNTEAFF. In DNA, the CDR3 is TGTGCCAGCTCACCAAAGAGGAACACTGAAGCTTTCTTT.

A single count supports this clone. CDR3 DNA: TGTGCCAGCAGCGTAGCTGGAGGAAGCTCTGGGGCCAACGTCCTGACTTTC. It specifies CASSVAGGSSGANVLTF. The V call is TRBV9, the J call TRBJ2-6; weak D call: TRBD2 (5 bases). Germline lookup yields CDR1 SGDLS and CDR2 YYNGEE. With 0 bases removed from V and 0 bases from J, the gap between germline ends came to 10 bases. This CDR3 comprises 17 residues. Full variable domain (missing parts from reference TRBV9 and TRBJ2-6): DSGVTQTPKHLITATGQRVTLRCSPRSGDLSVYWYQQSLDQGLQFLIQYYNGEERAKGNILERFSAQQFPDLHSELNLSSLELGDSALYFCASSVAGGSSGANVLTFGAGSRLTVL.

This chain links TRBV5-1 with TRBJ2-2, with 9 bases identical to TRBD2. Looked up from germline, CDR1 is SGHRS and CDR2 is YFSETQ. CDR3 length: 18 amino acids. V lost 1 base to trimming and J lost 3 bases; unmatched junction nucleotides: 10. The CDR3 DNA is TGCGCCAGCAGCTTGACCATCGGGCTAGCGGGATACACCGGGGAGCTGTTTTTT. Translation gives CASSLTIGLAGYTGELFF.

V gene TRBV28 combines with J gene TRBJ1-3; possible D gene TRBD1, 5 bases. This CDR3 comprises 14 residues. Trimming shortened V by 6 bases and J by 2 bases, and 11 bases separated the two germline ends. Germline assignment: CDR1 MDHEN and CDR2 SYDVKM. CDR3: CASREGSAGNTIYF. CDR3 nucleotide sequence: TGTGCCAGCAGAGAGGGGAGTGCTGGAAACACCATATATTTT.

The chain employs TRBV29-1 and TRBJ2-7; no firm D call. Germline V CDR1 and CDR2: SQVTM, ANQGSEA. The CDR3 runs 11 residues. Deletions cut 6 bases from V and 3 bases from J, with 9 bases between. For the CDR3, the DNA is TGCAGCGTGATAGGAAACTACGAGCAGTACTTC. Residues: CSVIGNYEQYF.

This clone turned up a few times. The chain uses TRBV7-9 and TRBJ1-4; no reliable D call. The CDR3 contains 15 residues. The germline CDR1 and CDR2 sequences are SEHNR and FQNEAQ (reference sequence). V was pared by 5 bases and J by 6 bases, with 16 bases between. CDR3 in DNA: TGTGCCAGCAGCGACCGGACGGTATTGGATGAAAAACTGTTTTTT. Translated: CASSDRTVLDEKLFF.

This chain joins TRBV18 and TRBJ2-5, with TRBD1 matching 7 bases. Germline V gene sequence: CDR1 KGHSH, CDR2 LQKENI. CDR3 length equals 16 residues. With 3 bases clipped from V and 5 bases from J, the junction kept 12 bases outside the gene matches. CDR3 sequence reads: CASSPSTGITPETQYF. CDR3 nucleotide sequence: TGTGCCAGCTCACCTTCGACAGGGATAACCCCCGAGACCCAGTACTTC.